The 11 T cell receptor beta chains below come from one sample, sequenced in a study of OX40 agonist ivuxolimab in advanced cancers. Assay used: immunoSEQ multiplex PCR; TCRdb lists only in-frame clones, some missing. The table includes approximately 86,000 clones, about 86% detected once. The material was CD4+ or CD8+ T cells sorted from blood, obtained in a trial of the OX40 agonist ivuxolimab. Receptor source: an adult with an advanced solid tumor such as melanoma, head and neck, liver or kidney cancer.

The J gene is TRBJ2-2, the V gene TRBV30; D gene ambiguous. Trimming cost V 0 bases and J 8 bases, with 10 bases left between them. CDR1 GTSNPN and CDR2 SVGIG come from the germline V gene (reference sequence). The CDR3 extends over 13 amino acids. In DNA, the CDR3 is TGTGCCTGGAGTGTAAGCGACCCGGGGGAGCTGTTTTTT. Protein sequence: CAWSVSDPGELFF.

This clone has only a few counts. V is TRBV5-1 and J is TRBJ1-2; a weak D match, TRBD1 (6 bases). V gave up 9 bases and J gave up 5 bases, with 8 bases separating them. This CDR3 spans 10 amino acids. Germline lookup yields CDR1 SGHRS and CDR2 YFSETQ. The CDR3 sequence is CATGQYGYTF. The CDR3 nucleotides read TGCGCCACCGGACAGTATGGCTACACCTTC.

The CDR3 sequence is CASSLVTRFEQFF. CDR3 nucleotide sequence: TGCGCCAGCAGCTTGGTGACTAGATTTGAGCAGTTCTTC. The chain joins TRBV5-1 to TRBJ2-1; tentatively, D is TRBD2 (6 bases). Trimming pared 0 bases from V and 9 bases from J, leaving 10 bases between. The CDR3 totals 13 residues. Germline loops: CDR1 SGHRS, CDR2 YFSETQ.

The CDR3 protein is CASSIRDIPSYEQYF. In nucleotides, the CDR3 is TGTGCCAGTAGTATCCGGGACATTCCCTCCTACGAGCAGTACTTC. The V call is TRBV19, the J call TRBJ2-7; D may be TRBD1 (6 bases). V was cut by 3 bases and J by 0 bases, with 12 bases left in between. The CDR3 extends over 15 amino acids. Germline values: CDR1 LNHDA, CDR2 SQIVND (reference sequence).

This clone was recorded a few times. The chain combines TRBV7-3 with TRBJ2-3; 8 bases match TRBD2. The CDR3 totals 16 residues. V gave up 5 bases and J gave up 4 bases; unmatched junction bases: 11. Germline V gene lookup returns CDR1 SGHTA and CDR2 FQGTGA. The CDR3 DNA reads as TGTGCCAGCAGCCAGCAGCCGGGACTAGGGGCAGATACGCAGTATTTT. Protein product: CASSQQPGLGADTQYF.

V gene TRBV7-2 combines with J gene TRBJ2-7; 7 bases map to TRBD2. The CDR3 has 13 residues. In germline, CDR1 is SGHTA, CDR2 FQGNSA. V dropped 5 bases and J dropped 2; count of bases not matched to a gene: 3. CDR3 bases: TGTGCCAGCAGCGGGGAGGGAACCTACGAGCAGTACTTC. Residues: CASSGEGTYEQYF.

In nucleotides, the CDR3 is TGTGCCAGCAGGAGACAGGGGGCGAATGAGCAGTACTTC. It encodes CASRRQGANEQYF. J is TRBJ2-7 and V is TRBV6-1; 10 bases match TRBD1. The J segment lost 7 bases and the V segment lost 6 bases, leaving 6 bases of the junction unmatched. The CDR3 spans 13 residues. Germline CDR1 reads MNHNS; CDR2 reads SASEGT.

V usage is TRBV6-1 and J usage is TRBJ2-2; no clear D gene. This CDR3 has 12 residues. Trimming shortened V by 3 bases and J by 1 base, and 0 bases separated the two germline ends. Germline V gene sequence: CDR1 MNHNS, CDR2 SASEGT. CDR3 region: CASSENTGELFF. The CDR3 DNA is TGTGCCAGCAGTGAGAACACCGGGGAGCTGTTTTTT.

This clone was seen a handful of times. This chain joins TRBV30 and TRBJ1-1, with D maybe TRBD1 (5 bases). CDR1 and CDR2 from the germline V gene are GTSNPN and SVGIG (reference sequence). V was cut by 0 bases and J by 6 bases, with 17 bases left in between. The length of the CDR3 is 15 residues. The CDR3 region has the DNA TGTGCCTGGAGTGTAATGGGCAGGGTAGGTTCTGAAGCTTTCTTT. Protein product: CAWSVMGRVGSEAFF.

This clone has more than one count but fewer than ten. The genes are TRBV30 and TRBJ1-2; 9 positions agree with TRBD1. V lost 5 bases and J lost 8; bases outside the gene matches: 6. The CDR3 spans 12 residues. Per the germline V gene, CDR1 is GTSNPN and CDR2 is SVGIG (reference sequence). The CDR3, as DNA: TGTGCCTGGTATGGGGACAGGGACGGCTACACCTTC. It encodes CAWYGDRDGYTF.

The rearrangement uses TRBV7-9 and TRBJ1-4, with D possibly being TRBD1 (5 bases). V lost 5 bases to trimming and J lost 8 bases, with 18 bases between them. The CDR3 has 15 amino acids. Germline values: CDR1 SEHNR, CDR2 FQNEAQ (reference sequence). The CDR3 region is CASSPARGRGEKLFF. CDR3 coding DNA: TGTGCCAGCAGCCCCGCCCGGGGAAGGGGCGAAAAACTGTTTTTT.